A selection of T cell receptor beta chains follows, all from one sample in a study of PD-1 blockade in classical Hodgkin lymphoma. Clones were read by immunoSEQ multiplex PCR, and TCRdb kept only the in-frame ones, dropping some. The sample has around 20,000 clones, approximately 80% seen once. The sample consisted of peripheral blood mononuclear cells (PBMCs), taken before the fourth cycle of nivolumab. The receptors stem from a human donor with classical Hodgkin lymphoma. Each CDR3 is given without its conserved first and last residue.

ASSPPRISTDTQY 13 TRBV7-8
ASSDRGGQETQY 12 TRBV27
ASSPGVGEGYEQY 13 TRBV7-4
ASGWTSGRTDTQY 13 TRBV5-1
ASSPTGARDTQY 12 TRBV7-3
ASSSGQSFNEKLF 13 TRBV5-8
ASRSGGKLF 9 TRBV19
ASSLPHPGDEQY 12 TRBV5-8
ASSLGGGQETQY 12 TRBV5-1
ASSPGLSGGSRETQY 15 TRBV27
ASSVAEELF 9 TRBV9
ASSLGGRTEAF 11 TRBV7-9
SVEIRREDGYT 11 TRBV29-1
ASSAGGSLQPQH 12 TRBV9
ASSSQRGPTDTQY 13 TRBV7-2
ASSFGRGQPQH 11 TRBV27
ASSVIGGKKLF 11 TRBV9
ASSLARGNTGELF 13 TRBV7-7
SAEGTDTQY 9 TRBV20-1
ASSIGFLETQY 11 TRBV19
ASSPLGGENTEAF 13 TRBV7-9
ASSPSDWGEQF 11 TRBV18
ASTKMGGPSYEQY 13 TRBV7-9
ASSPEDYRIFDTQY 14 TRBV7-2
ASSQAPGDTEAF 12 TRBV4-1
ASRLGYT 7 TRBV9
ASSAGTSGNNEQF 13 TRBV6-1
AIRAGPQAYNEQF 13 TRBV10-3
ASSVGLAGLGNTGELF 16 TRBV9
ASSLLGGTDTQY 12 TRBV7-9
ASSTDGGISYGYT 13 TRBV6-5
ASSPVTGITGELF 13 TRBV4-2
ASSLVWDPSYNEQF 14 TRBV5-5
ASSHDRATSYEQY 13 TRBV14
ASTGQGMGQPQH 12 TRBV6-6
ASSYGGAGFTDTQY 14 TRBV6-5
ASSYYRQSTDTQY 13 TRBV5-4
AWSGQVVTDTQY 12 TRBV30
ASSRRGSESPLH 12 TRBV7-3
ASNGQGIIYEQY 12 TRBV2
ASSQIGGGGTSYEQY 15 TRBV4-2